This TCR beta chain is from a study of T cell responses to AZD1222 COVID-19 vaccine. Whole-study results and caveats: Receipt of two AZD1222 doses was followed by a rise in Spike-specific TCR breadth and depth. In a largely white British group with more females than males, clonal diversity was possibly underestimated.

Germline V gene sequence: CDR1 ENHRY, CDR2 SYGVKD. The CDR3 has 15 residues. V lost 4 bases, J lost 1 base, and 13 bases lay in between. As concerns this clone: Antigen unknown.

Sequencing was performed with immunoSEQ multiplex PCR; in TCRdb, only in-frame clones are kept and a portion is missing. The table includes under 120,000 clones, around 90% detected once. The V and J genes are TRBV10-3 and TRBJ1-1; tentatively, D is TRBD1 (5 bases). Sample: peripheral blood, taken on day 0 of AZD1222 vaccination. This sequence was found in an adult in good health. CDR3 in amino acids: CAISGGTGTNTEAFF. The CDR3 bases are TGTGCCATCAGTGGAGGGACTGGCACGAACACTGAAGCTTTCTTT.